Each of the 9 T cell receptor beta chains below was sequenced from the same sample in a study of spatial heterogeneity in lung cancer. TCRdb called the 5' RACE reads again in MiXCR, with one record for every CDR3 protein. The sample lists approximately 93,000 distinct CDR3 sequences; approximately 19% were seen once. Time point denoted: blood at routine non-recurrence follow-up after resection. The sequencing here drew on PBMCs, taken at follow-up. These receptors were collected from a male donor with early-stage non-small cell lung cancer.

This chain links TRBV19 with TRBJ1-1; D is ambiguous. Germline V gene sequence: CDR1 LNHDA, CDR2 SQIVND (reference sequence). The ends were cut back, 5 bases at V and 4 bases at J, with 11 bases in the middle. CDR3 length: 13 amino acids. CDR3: CASSATRSTEAFF. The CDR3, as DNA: TGTGCCAGTAGTGCCACTAGGAGCACTGAAGCTTTCTTT.

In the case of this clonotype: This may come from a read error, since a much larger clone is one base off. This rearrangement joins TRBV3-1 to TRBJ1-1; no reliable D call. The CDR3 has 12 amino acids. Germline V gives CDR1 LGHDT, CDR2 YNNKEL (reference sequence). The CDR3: CANSEGDAEAFF. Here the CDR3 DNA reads TGTGCCAACAGCGAGGGCGACGCTGAAGCTTTCTTT.

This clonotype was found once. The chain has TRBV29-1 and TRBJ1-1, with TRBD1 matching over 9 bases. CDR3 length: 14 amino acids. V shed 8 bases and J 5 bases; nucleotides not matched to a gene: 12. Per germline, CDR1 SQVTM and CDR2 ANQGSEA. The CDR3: CSMELQGAWTEAFF. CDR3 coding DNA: TGCAGCATGGAACTACAGGGGGCTTGGACTGAAGCTTTCTTT.

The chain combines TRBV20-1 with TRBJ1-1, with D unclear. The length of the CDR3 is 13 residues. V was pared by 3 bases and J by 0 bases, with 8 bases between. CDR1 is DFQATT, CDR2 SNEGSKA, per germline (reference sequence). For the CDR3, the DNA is TGCAGTGCTAGGACGGTGATGAACACTGAAGCTTTCTTT. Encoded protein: CSARTVMNTEAFF.

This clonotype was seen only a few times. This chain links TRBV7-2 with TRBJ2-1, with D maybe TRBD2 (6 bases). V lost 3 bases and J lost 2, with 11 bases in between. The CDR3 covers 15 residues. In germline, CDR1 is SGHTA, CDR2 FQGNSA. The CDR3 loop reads CASSFTAGPYNEQFF. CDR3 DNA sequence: TGTGCCAGCAGCTTTACAGCGGGCCCCTACAATGAGCAGTTCTTC.

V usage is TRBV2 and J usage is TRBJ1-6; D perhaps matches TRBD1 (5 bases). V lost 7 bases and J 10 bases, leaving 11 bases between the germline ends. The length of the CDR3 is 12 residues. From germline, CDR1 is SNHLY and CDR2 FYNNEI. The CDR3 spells CASKRDGSPLHF. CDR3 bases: TGTGCCAGCAAAAGGGACGGATCACCCCTCCACTTT.

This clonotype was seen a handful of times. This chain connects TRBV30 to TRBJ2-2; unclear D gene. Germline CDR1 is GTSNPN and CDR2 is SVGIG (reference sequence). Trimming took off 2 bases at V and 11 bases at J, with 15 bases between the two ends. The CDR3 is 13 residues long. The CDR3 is CAWSHGPRTELFF. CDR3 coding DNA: TGTGCCTGGAGTCATGGCCCCCGCACCGAGCTGTTTTTT.

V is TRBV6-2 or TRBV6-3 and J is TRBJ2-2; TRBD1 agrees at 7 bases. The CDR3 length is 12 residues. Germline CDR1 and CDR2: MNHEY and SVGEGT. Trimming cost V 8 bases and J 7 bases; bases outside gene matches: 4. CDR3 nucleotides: TGTGCCAGCGTAGGGGGCATCGGGGAGCTGTTTTTT. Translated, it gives CASVGGIGELFF.

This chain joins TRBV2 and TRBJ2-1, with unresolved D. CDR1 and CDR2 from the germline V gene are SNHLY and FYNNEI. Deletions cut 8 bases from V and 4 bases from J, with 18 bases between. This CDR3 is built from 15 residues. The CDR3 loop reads CASSPGLMSYNEQFF. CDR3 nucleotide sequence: TGTGCCAGCTCCCCCGGGCTAATGAGTTACAATGAGCAGTTCTTC.